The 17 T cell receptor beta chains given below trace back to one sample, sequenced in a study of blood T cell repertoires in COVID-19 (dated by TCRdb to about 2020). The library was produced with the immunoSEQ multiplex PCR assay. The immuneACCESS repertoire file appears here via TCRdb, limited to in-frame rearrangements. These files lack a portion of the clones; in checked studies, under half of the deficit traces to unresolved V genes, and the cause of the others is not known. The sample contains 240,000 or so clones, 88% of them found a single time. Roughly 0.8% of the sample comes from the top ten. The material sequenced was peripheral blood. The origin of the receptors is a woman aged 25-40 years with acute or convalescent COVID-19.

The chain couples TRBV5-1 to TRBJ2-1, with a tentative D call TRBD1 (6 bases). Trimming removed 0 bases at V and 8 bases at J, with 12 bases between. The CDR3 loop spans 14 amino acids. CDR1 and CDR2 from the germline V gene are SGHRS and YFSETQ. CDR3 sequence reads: CASSLEDSRDEQFF. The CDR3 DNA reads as TGCGCCAGCAGCTTGGAGGACAGCCGCGATGAGCAGTTCTTC.

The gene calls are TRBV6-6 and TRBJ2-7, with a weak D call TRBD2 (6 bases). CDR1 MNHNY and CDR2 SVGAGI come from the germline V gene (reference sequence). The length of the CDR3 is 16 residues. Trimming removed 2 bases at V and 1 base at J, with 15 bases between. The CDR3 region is CASSYGSEGLSYEQYF. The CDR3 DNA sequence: TGTGCCAGCAGTTACGGGTCGGAGGGCCTGTCCTACGAGCAGTACTTC.

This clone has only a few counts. As DNA, the CDR3 is TGTGCCAGCAGCCAGGTCCGGGAAGCCTCGGGTTCACCCCTCCACTTT. Protein: CASSQVREASGSPLHF. V is TRBV4-2 and J is TRBJ1-6; D is unresolved. Trimming took off 3 bases at V and 9 bases at J, with 18 bases between the two ends. Germline V lookup: CDR1 LGHNA, CDR2 YNFKEQ. The CDR3 is 16 amino acids.

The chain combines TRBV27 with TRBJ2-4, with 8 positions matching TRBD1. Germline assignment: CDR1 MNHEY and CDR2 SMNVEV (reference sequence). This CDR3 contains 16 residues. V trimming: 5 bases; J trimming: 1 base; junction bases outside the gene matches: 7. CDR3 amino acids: CASSPLQGAAKNIQYF. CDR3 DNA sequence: TGTGCCAGCAGTCCCCTGCAGGGGGCGGCCAAAAACATTCAGTACTTC.

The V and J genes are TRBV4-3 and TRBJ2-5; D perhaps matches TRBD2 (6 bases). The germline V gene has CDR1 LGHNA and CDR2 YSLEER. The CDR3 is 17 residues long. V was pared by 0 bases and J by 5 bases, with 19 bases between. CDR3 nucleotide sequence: TGCGCCAGCAGCCAAGATACCCCTAGCGTAGAATTTGAGACCCAGTACTTC. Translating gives CASSQDTPSVEFETQYF.

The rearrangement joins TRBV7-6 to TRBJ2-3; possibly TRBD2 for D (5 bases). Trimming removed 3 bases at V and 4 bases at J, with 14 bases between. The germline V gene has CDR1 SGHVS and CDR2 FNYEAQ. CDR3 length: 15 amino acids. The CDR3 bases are TGTGCCAGCAGCTTTGAGGGAGCTAAGGCAGATACGCAGTATTTT. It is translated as CASSFEGAKADTQYF.

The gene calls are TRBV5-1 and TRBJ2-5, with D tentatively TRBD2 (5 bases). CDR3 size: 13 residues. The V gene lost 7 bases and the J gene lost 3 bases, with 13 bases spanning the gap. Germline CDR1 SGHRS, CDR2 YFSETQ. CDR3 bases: TGCGCCAGCGGACGGGGAGCGAAAGAGACCCAGTACTTC. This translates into CASGRGAKETQYF.

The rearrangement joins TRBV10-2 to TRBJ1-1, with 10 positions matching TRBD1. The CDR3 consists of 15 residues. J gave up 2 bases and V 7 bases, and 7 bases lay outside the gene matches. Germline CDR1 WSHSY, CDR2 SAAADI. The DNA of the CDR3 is TGCGCCAGCAAAGTGACAGGGGGCGGTAACACTGAAGCTTTCTTT. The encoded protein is CASKVTGGGNTEAFF.

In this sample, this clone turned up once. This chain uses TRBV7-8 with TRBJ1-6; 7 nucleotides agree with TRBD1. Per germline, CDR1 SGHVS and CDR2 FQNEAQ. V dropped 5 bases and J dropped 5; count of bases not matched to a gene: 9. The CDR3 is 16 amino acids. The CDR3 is CASSPTGAADNSPLHF. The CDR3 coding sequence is TGTGCCAGCAGCCCTACAGGGGCTGCCGATAATTCACCCCTCCACTTT.

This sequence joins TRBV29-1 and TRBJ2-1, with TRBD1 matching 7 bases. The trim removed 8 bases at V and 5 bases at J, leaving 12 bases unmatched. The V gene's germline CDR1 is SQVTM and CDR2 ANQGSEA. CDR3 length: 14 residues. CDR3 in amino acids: CSTPPGTANNEQFF. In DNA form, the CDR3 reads TGCAGCACCCCGCCCGGGACAGCCAACAATGAGCAGTTCTTC.

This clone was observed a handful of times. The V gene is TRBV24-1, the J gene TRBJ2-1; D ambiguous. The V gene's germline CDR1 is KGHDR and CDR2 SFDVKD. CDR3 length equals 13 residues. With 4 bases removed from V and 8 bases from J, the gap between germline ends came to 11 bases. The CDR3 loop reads CATSDPIIDEQFF. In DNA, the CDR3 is TGTGCCACCAGTGACCCAATTATAGATGAGCAGTTCTTC.

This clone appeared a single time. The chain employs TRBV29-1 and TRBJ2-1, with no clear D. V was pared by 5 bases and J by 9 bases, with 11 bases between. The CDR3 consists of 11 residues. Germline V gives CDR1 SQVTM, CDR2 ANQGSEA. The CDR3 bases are TGCAGCGTTCTCACTCTCGGTGAGCAGTTCTTC. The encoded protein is CSVLTLGEQFF.

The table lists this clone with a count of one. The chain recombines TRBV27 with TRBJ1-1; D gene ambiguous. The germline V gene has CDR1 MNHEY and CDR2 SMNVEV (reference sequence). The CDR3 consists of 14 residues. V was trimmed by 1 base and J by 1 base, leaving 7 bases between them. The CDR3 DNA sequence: TGTGCCAGCAGTTTATACGGAGAGAACACTGAAGCTTTCTTT. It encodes CASSLYGENTEAFF.

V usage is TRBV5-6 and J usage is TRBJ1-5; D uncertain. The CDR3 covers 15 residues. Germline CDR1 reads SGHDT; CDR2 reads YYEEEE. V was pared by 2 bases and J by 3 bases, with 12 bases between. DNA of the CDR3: TGTGCCAGCAGCTTAGGAGGAGGGTACAATCAGCCCCAGCATTTT. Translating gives CASSLGGGYNQPQHF.

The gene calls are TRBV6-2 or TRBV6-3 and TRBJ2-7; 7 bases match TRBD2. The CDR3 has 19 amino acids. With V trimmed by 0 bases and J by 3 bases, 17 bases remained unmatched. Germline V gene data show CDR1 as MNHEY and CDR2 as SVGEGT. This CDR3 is CASSYSRHRWLADVYEQYF. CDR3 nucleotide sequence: TGTGCCAGCAGTTACTCGAGACACAGGTGGCTAGCGGACGTCTACGAGCAGTACTTC.

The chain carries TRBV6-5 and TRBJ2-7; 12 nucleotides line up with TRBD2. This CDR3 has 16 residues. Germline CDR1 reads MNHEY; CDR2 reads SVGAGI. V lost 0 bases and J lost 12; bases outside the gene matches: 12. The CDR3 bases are TGTGCCAGCAGTTACTCGAGGACTAGCGGGACCTTGAGTCCGTACTTC. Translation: CASSYSRTSGTLSPYF.

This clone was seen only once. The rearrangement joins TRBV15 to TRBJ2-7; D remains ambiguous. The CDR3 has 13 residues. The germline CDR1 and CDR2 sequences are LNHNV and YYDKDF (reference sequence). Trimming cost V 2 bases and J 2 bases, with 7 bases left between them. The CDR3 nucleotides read TGTGCCACCAGCAGATCCCTTCCCTACGAGCAGTACTTC. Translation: CATSRSLPYEQYF. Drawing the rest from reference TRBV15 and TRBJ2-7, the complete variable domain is DAMVIQNPRYQVTQFGKPVTLSCSQTLNHNVMYWYQQKSSQAPKLLFHYYDKDFNNEADTPDNFQSRRPNTSFCFLDIRSPGLGDTAMYLCATSRSLPYEQYFGPGTRLTVT.